This is a list of T cell receptor beta chains from one sample in a study of cytomegalovirus exposure and HLA in healthy donors. Here immunoSEQ multiplex PCR was the method, and the copy in TCRdb shows in-frame clones only, minus some. The table records 150,000 to 200,000 clones, about 80% of them present only once. The sample comprised PBMCs. The origin of the receptors is a man younger than 45 in good health and CMV-seronegative. Both conserved end residues are part of each CDR3. The order of the fields is V gene, clone size, D gene, J gene, CDR3 DNA, CDR3 protein. D genes are given only for firm matches. The listing skips clone size in some rows; elsewhere it reads once, few, many or a size class.

TRBV10-2	.	TRBD1	TRBJ1-4	TGCGCCAGCCTCATACAGGGGAAGGATGAAAAACTGTTTTTT	CASLIQGKDEKLFF
TRBV2	.	TRBD1	TRBJ1-5	TGTGCCAGCAGTGTGTCGGGACAGGGCAATCAGCCCCAGCATTTT	CASSVSGQGNQPQHF
TRBV6-1	few	TRBD2	TRBJ2-5	TGTGCCAGCAGTGGACGGGGCGGGAGAGGAGAGACCCAGTACTTC	CASSGRGGRGETQYF
TRBV9	.	TRBD2	TRBJ2-3	TGTGCCAGCAGTCAAACTTTTCGGACTAGCCCCACAGATACGCAGTATTTT	CASSQTFRTSPTDTQYF
TRBV6-5	.	TRBD2	TRBJ2-7	TGTGCCAGCAGTTACGGGGGGAGGGACTACGAGCAGTACTTC	CASSYGGRDYEQYF
TRBV25-1	once	TRBD1	TRBJ1-2	TGTGCCAGCAGTGAATTCGTCGTTACAGGGGGCTCTCTCTATGGCTACACCTTC	CASSEFVVTGGSLYGYTF
TRBV7-3	.	TRBD2	TRBJ2-1	TGTGCCAGCAGCTCAACCCGACTAGCGGGTGTTGATGAGCAGTTCTTC	CASSSTRLAGVDEQFF
TRBV29-1	once	TRBD1	TRBJ2-7	TGCAGCGTTGAAGGGTTGGGGACAGGGGACGAGCAGTACTTC	CSVEGLGTGDEQYF
TRBV28	few	TRBD1	TRBJ2-1	TGTGCCAGCAGTCCGGACAGGGGACTCGGCAATGAGCAGTTCTTC	CASSPDRGLGNEQFF
TRBV6-5	.	TRBD1	TRBJ1-3	TGTGCCAGCAGTTACGGGCAGGGGGGAGACACCATATATTTT	CASSYGQGGDTIYF
TRBV6-6	.	TRBD2	TRBJ2-1	TGTGCCAGCAGTCAAGGACTAGCGGGAGTTCACAATGAGCAGTTCTTC	CASSQGLAGVHNEQFF
TRBV29-1	.	.	TRBJ1-2	TGCAGCGTTGAAGATCTACAGGGAGGGAACTATGGCTACACCTTC	CSVEDLQGGNYGYTF
TRBV5-1	.	.	TRBJ2-2	TGCGCCAGCAGCTTGGAGATGGTTAGCGTTACCTCGGGCGGGGAGCTGTTTTTT	CASSLEMVSVTSGGELFF
TRBV14	.	TRBD2	TRBJ2-1	TGTGCCAGCAGCAGACTAGCGGGGAGCTCCTACAATGAGCAGTTCTTC	CASSRLAGSSYNEQFF
TRBV6-6	once	.	TRBJ2-4	TGTGCCAGCAGTTACACAGGGTCCAACAAAAACATTCAGTACTTC	CASSYTGSNKNIQYF
TRBV19	.	TRBD2	TRBJ2-7	TGTGCCAGTAGTATTGATGGGGCTAGCGGGAGGCAGATCTCCTACGAGCAGTACTTC	CASSIDGASGRQISYEQYF
TRBV14	.	.	TRBJ1-5	TGTGCCAGCAGCCAAGATAGTCCCAGGGCTAATCAGCCCCAGCATTTT	CASSQDSPRANQPQHF
TRBV9	.	.	TRBJ2-7	TGTGCCAGCAGTAGGGGGTCCCTAGAATCCTACGAGCAGTACTTC	CASSRGSLESYEQYF